These T cell receptor beta chains were read from a single sample in a study of OX40 agonist ivuxolimab in advanced cancers. Method: immunoSEQ multiplex PCR; TCRdb's copy keeps in-frame clones and lacks some. The sample consists of 75,000 to 85,000 clones, roughly 91% of them appearing once. The starting material was CD4+ or CD8+ T cells sorted from blood, obtained in a trial of the OX40 agonist ivuxolimab. The receptors were gathered from an adult with an advanced solid tumor such as melanoma, head and neck, liver or kidney cancer. The CDR3 runs from the conserved cysteine through the conserved F or W. The order of the fields is V gene, clone size, J gene, D gene, CDR3 DNA, CDR3 protein. A D gene is named only where the DNA matches it firmly. Expanded clones are given a class, and other clones once, few, many or no size at all.

v_gene: TRBV11-3; abundance: NA; j_gene: TRBJ1-4; d_gene: NA; CDR3nt: TGTGCCAGCAGCTTAGGGAAGGGAGGAGAAAAACTGTTTTTT; CDR3aa: CASSLGKGGEKLFF
v_gene: TRBV18; abundance: NA; j_gene: TRBJ1-3; d_gene: NA; CDR3nt: TGTGCCAGCTCACCAGAGCACGGAAACACCATATATTTT; CDR3aa: CASSPEHGNTIYF
v_gene: TRBV2; abundance: NA; j_gene: TRBJ1-2; d_gene: NA; CDR3nt: TGTGCCAGCAGTGAAGCGCGGGTGTCAGGGCATGGCTACACCTTC; CDR3aa: CASSEARVSGHGYTF
v_gene: TRBV5-1; abundance: NA; j_gene: TRBJ2-1; d_gene: TRBD1; CDR3nt: TGCGCCAGCAGCTCCCCGACAGGGGGGAAGTTCTTC; CDR3aa: CASSSPTGGKFF
v_gene: TRBV19; abundance: NA; j_gene: TRBJ1-1; d_gene: NA; CDR3nt: TGTGCCAGTAGTATGACAGGACCGAACACTGAAGCTTTCTTT; CDR3aa: CASSMTGPNTEAFF
v_gene: TRBV29-1; abundance: NA; j_gene: TRBJ1-5; d_gene: TRBD1; CDR3nt: TGCAGCGTTGGGACAGGGGGCCCATGGGATCAGCCCCAGCATTTT; CDR3aa: CSVGTGGPWDQPQHF
v_gene: TRBV7-2; abundance: NA; j_gene: TRBJ2-7; d_gene: NA; CDR3nt: TGTGCCAGCAGCTTTTCGGTAACCTACGAGCAGTACTTC; CDR3aa: CASSFSVTYEQYF
v_gene: TRBV7-9; abundance: NA; j_gene: TRBJ2-1; d_gene: TRBD2; CDR3nt: TGTGCCAGCAGCTTAGGACTAGCGGGAGTGGATGAGCAGTTCTTC; CDR3aa: CASSLGLAGVDEQFF
v_gene: TRBV7-9; abundance: NA; j_gene: TRBJ2-5; d_gene: NA; CDR3nt: TGTGCCAGCAGCTTAGACTCGGCGTACCAAGAGACCCAGTACTTC; CDR3aa: CASSLDSAYQETQYF
v_gene: TRBV4-1; abundance: NA; j_gene: TRBJ2-2; d_gene: NA; CDR3nt: TGCGCCAGCAGCCAAGTCGGGGGAACCGGGGAGCTGTTTTTT; CDR3aa: CASSQVGGTGELFF
v_gene: TRBV5-1; abundance: NA; j_gene: TRBJ2-7; d_gene: NA; CDR3nt: TGCGCCAGCAGCTTGGTGGCTTCCACCAGCTCCTACGAGCAGTACTTC; CDR3aa: CASSLVASTSSYEQYF
v_gene: TRBV5-8; abundance: NA; j_gene: TRBJ2-3; d_gene: NA; CDR3nt: TGTGCCAGCACCCCTCGAGTCAACACAGATACGCAGTATTTT; CDR3aa: CASTPRVNTDTQYF
v_gene: TRBV4-2; abundance: NA; j_gene: TRBJ2-7; d_gene: TRBD2; CDR3nt: TGTGCCAGCAGCCCGGGACTAGCGGGAAACGAGCAGTACTTC; CDR3aa: CASSPGLAGNEQYF
v_gene: TRBV10-3; abundance: NA; j_gene: TRBJ2-7; d_gene: TRBD2; CDR3nt: TGTGCCATCAGCCGGGCTAGCGGAGCTTACGAGCAGTACTTC; CDR3aa: CAISRASGAYEQYF
v_gene: TRBV18; abundance: NA; j_gene: TRBJ1-2; d_gene: TRBD1; CDR3nt: TGTGCCAGCTCACTGGACAGGTTTAACTATGGCTACACCTTC; CDR3aa: CASSLDRFNYGYTF
v_gene: TRBV5-1; abundance: NA; j_gene: TRBJ2-3; d_gene: TRBD2; CDR3nt: TGCGCCAGCAGCTTGGGAGGGGCGGGACTAGGCACAGATACGCAGTATTTT; CDR3aa: CASSLGGAGLGTDTQYF
v_gene: TRBV15; abundance: NA; j_gene: TRBJ1-1; d_gene: NA; CDR3nt: TGTGCCACCAGCAGAGGACGGTACACTGAAGCTTTCTTT; CDR3aa: CATSRGRYTEAFF
v_gene: TRBV11-1; abundance: NA; j_gene: TRBJ2-7; d_gene: NA; CDR3nt: TGTGCCAGCAGCCTACAGGGATACGAGCAGTACTTC; CDR3aa: CASSLQGYEQYF
v_gene: TRBV4-1; abundance: NA; j_gene: TRBJ1-2; d_gene: NA; CDR3nt: TGCGCCAGCAGCTCCCTCACCCGGGGTGTCTATGGCTACACCTTC; CDR3aa: CASSSLTRGVYGYTF
v_gene: TRBV5-4; abundance: NA; j_gene: TRBJ2-3; d_gene: NA; CDR3nt: TGTGCCAGCAGCTTTAGTTCTTCTAGCACAGATACGCAGTATTTT; CDR3aa: CASSFSSSSTDTQYF
v_gene: TRBV10-2; abundance: NA; j_gene: TRBJ1-1; d_gene: NA; CDR3nt: TGCGCCAGCAGTCAGGACGGTGACACTGAAGCTTTCTTT; CDR3aa: CASSQDGDTEAFF
v_gene: TRBV27; abundance: NA; j_gene: TRBJ1-4; d_gene: TRBD1; CDR3nt: TGTGCCAGCAGTATCCGGGGACAGCCCGAAGGGAATGAAAAACTGTTTTTT; CDR3aa: CASSIRGQPEGNEKLFF
v_gene: TRBV7-9; abundance: NA; j_gene: TRBJ2-7; d_gene: TRBD1; CDR3nt: TGTGCCAGCAGCGTAAACAGGGGGTACCTCTACGAGCAGTACTTC; CDR3aa: CASSVNRGYLYEQYF
v_gene: TRBV28; abundance: NA; j_gene: TRBJ2-1; d_gene: NA; CDR3nt: TGTGCCAGCAGTTTAGGTGGAGGGGGGCAGTTCTTC; CDR3aa: CASSLGGGGQFF
v_gene: TRBV5-6; abundance: NA; j_gene: TRBJ1-2; d_gene: NA; CDR3nt: TGTGCCAGCAGCTTGGACTGGGGAATGAACTATGGCTACACCTTC; CDR3aa: CASSLDWGMNYGYTF
v_gene: TRBV11-2; abundance: NA; j_gene: TRBJ2-7; d_gene: TRBD1; CDR3nt: TGTGCCAGCGCACAGGGGGGCACAGGTGAGCAGTACTTC; CDR3aa: CASAQGGTGEQYF
v_gene: TRBV5-1; abundance: NA; j_gene: TRBJ2-7; d_gene: TRBD2; CDR3nt: TGCGCCAGCAGGCCCCGGGGGGAAGGAGAGCAGTACTTC; CDR3aa: CASRPRGEGEQYF
v_gene: TRBV28; abundance: NA; j_gene: TRBJ2-3; d_gene: NA; CDR3nt: TGTGCCAGCAGCATGGGAGCGGAGACAGATACGCAGTATTTT; CDR3aa: CASSMGAETDTQYF
v_gene: TRBV5-1; abundance: NA; j_gene: TRBJ2-1; d_gene: TRBD1; CDR3nt: TGCGCCAGCAGCTTGGGGGACAGCTACAATGAGCAGTTCTTC; CDR3aa: CASSLGDSYNEQFF
v_gene: TRBV5-1; abundance: NA; j_gene: TRBJ2-1; d_gene: TRBD1; CDR3nt: TGCGCCAGCAGCCTTCTCGGGACAGGGTACAATGAGCAGTTCTTC; CDR3aa: CASSLLGTGYNEQFF
v_gene: TRBV6-6; abundance: once; j_gene: TRBJ2-1; d_gene: NA; CDR3nt: TGTGCCAGCAGTTACGAAATAACGGTTGAGCAGTTCTTC; CDR3aa: CASSYEITVEQFF
v_gene: TRBV5-1; abundance: NA; j_gene: TRBJ1-1; d_gene: NA; CDR3nt: TGCGCCAGCAGCTTGGCCAGGGATTTAAACACTGAAGCTTTCTTT; CDR3aa: CASSLARDLNTEAFF
v_gene: TRBV25-1; abundance: NA; j_gene: TRBJ2-1; d_gene: TRBD2; CDR3nt: TGTGCCAGCAGTGGATGGGGCGGGAGCTCCTACAATGAGCAGTTCTTC; CDR3aa: CASSGWGGSSYNEQFF
v_gene: TRBV7-2; abundance: NA; j_gene: TRBJ2-1; d_gene: TRBD1; CDR3nt: TGTGCCAGCAGCTTAGCTCTTTTTGGACAGGGACCCTACAATGAGCAGTTCTTC; CDR3aa: CASSLALFGQGPYNEQFF
v_gene: TRBV7-2; abundance: once; j_gene: TRBJ2-3; d_gene: NA; CDR3nt: TGTGCCAGCAGCTTAGCGATGGAAAAGTTCACAGATACGCAGTATTTT; CDR3aa: CASSLAMEKFTDTQYF
v_gene: TRBV7-2; abundance: NA; j_gene: TRBJ1-1; d_gene: NA; CDR3nt: TGTGCCAGCAGCTTAAACAGGGTCAAAGGGGGCACTGAAGCTTTCTTT; CDR3aa: CASSLNRVKGGTEAFF
v_gene: TRBV7-2; abundance: NA; j_gene: TRBJ2-1; d_gene: NA; CDR3nt: TGTGCCAGCAGCGGCCTGGGATTCTCCTACAATGAGCAGTTCTTC; CDR3aa: CASSGLGFSYNEQFF
v_gene: TRBV29-1; abundance: NA; j_gene: TRBJ1-4; d_gene: NA; CDR3nt: TGCAGCGTTGATTCAGGTCGGGAAAAACTGTTTTTT; CDR3aa: CSVDSGREKLFF
v_gene: TRBV27; abundance: NA; j_gene: TRBJ2-2; d_gene: NA; CDR3nt: TGTGCCAGCAGTTTAGAATATTGGACAAAATCGAACACCGGGGAGCTGTTTTTT; CDR3aa: CASSLEYWTKSNTGELFF
v_gene: TRBV5-4; abundance: once; j_gene: TRBJ2-5; d_gene: NA; CDR3nt: TGTGCCAGCAGCTTGAATCTAATAGGGGGGGAAGAGACCCAGTACTTC; CDR3aa: CASSLNLIGGEETQYF
v_gene: TRBV2; abundance: NA; j_gene: TRBJ2-5; d_gene: NA; CDR3nt: TGTGCCAGCAGAGGACAGCCCCAAGAGACCCAGTACTTC; CDR3aa: CASRGQPQETQYF
v_gene: TRBV7-2; abundance: NA; j_gene: TRBJ1-2; d_gene: NA; CDR3nt: TGTGCCAGCAGCTTATATCCCGGAAAGATTAACTATGGCTACACCTTC; CDR3aa: CASSLYPGKINYGYTF